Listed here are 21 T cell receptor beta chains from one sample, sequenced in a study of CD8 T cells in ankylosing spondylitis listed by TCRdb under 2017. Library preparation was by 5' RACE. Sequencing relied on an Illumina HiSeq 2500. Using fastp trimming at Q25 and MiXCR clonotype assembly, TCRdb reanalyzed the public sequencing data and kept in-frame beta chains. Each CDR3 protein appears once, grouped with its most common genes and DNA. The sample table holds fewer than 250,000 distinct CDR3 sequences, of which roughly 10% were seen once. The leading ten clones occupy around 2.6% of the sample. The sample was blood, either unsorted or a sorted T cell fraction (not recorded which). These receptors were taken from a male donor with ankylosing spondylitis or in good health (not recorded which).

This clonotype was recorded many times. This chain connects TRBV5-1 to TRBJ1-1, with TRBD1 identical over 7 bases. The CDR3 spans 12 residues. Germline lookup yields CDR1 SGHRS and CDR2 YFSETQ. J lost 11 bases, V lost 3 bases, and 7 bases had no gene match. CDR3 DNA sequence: TGCGCCAGCAGCTCGGAGACAGGGCCGGCTTTCTTT. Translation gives CASSSETGPAFF.

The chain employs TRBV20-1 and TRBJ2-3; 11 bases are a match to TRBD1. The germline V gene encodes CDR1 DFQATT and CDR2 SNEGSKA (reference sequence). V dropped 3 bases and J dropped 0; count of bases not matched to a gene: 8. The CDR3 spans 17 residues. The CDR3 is CSASSGTGGPSTDTQYF. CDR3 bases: TGCAGTGCTAGCTCCGGGACAGGGGGTCCTAGCACAGATACGCAGTATTTT.

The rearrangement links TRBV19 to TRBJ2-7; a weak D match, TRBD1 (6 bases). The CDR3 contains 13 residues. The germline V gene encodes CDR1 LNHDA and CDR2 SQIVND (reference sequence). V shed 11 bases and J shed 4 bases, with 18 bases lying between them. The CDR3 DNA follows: TGTGCCGCGTCCCAGGACAGACATTACGAGCAGTACTTC. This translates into CAASQDRHYEQYF.

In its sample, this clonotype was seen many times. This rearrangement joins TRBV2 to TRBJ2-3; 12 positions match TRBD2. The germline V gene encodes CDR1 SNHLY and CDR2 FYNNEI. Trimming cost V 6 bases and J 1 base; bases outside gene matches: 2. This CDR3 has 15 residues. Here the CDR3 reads CASRWTSGGTDTQYF. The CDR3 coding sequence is TGTGCCAGCAGATGGACTAGCGGGGGCACAGATACGCAGTATTTT.

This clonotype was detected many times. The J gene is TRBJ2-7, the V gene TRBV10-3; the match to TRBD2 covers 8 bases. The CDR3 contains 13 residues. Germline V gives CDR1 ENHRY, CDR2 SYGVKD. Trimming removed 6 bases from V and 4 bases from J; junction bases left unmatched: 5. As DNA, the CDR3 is TGTGCCATCAGCCCGCGGGGGGAGTACGAGCAGTACTTC. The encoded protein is CAISPRGEYEQYF.

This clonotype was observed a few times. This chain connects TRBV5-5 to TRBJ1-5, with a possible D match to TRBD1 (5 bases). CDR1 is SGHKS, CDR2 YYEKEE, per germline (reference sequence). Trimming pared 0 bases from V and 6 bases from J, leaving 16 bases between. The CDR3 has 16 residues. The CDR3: CASSLVAGWSRQPQHF. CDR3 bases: TGTGCCAGCAGCTTGGTAGCAGGGTGGTCGCGTCAGCCCCAGCATTTT.

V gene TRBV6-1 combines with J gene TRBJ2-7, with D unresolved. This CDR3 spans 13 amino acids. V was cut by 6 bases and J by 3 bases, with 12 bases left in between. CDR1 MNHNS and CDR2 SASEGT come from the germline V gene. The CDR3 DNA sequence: TGTGCCAGCAGCCGGTCCTCGTACTACGAGCAGTACTTC. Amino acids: CASSRSSYYEQYF.

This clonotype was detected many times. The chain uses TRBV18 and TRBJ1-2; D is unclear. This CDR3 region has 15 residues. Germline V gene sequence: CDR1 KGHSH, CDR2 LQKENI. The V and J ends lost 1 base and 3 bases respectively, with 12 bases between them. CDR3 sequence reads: CASSPQNGGDYGYTF. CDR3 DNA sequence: TGTGCCAGCTCACCACAGAACGGTGGGGACTATGGCTACACCTTC.

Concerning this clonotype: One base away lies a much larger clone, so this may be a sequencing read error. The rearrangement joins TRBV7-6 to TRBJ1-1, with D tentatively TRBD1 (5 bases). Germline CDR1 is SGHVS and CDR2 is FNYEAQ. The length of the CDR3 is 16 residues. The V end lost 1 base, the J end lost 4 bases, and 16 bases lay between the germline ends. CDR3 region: CASSLGTQVAGTEAFF. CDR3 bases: TGTGCCAGCAGCTTAGGTACACAGGTGGCGGGCACTGAAGCTTTCTTT.

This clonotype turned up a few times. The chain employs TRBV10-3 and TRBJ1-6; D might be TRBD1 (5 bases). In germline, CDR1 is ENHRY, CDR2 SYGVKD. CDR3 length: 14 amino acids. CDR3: CASDRDPYNSPLHF. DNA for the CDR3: TGTGCTTCCGATCGGGACCCCTATAATTCACCCCTCCACTTT.

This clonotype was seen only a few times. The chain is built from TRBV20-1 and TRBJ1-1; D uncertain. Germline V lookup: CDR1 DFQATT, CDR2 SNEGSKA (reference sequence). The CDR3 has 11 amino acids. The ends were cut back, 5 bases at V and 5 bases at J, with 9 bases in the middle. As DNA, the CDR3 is TGCAGTGCTCCAACCGGGACTGAAGCTTTCTTT. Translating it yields CSAPTGTEAFF.

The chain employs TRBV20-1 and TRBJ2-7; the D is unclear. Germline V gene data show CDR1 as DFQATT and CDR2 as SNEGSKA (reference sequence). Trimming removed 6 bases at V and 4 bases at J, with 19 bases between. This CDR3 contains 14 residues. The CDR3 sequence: CSAVKESNRYEQYF. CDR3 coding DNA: TGCAGTGCCGTGAAAGAAAGCAATCGATACGAGCAGTACTTC.

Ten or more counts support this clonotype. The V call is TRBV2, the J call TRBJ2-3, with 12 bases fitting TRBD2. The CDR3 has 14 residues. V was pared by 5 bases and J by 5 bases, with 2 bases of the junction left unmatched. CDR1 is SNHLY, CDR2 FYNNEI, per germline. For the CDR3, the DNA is TGTGCCAGCAGTTGGACTAGCGGGATAGATACGCAGTATTTT. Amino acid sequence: CASSWTSGIDTQYF.

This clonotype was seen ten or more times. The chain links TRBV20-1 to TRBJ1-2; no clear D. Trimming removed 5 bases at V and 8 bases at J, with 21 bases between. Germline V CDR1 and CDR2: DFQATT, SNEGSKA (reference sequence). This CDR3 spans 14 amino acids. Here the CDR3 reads CSASPPGWEGGYTF. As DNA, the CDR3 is TGCAGTGCTTCTCCCCCGGGGTGGGAGGGCGGCTACACCTTC.

The CDR3 reads CASSLEVGNSNQPQHF. DNA of the CDR3: TGTGCCAGCAGCTTAGAAGTAGGTAATAGCAATCAGCCCCAGCATTTT. This sequence joins TRBV5-5 and TRBJ1-5; no firm D call. Trimming stripped 2 bases from V and 0 bases from J, with 12 bases between. Germline loops: CDR1 SGHKS, CDR2 YYEKEE (reference sequence). The CDR3 is 16 amino acids.

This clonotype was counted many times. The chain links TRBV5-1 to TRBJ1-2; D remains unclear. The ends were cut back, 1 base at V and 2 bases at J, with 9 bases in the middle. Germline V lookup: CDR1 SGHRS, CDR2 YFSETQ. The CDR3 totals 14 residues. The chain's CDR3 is CASSLTAENYGYTF. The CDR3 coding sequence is TGCGCCAGCAGCTTGACAGCGGAGAACTATGGCTACACCTTC.

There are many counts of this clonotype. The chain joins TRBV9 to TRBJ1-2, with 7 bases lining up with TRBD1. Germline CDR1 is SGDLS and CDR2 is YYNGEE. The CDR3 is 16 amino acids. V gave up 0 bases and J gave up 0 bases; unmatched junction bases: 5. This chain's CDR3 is CASSVGGQPSNYGYTF. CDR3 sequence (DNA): TGTGCCAGCAGCGTAGGGGGACAGCCGTCTAACTATGGCTACACCTTC.

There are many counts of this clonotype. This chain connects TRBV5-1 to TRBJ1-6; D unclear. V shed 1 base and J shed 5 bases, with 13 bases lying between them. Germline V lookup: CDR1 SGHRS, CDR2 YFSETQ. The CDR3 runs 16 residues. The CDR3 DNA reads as TGCGCCAGCAGCTTGAAGTCCGGGGTTAATAATTCACCCCTCCACTTT. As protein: CASSLKSGVNNSPLHF.

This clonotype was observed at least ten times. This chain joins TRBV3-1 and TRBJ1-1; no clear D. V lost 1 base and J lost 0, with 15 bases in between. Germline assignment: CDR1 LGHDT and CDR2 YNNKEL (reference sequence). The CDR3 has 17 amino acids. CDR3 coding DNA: TGTGCCAGCAGCCAAGCCTCGGGTCGGACTGTGAACACTGAAGCTTTCTTT. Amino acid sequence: CASSQASGRTVNTEAFF.

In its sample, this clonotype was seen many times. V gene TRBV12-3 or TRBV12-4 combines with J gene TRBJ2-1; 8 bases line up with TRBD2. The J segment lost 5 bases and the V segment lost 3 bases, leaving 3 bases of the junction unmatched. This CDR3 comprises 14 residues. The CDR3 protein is CASSLVAGHNEQFF. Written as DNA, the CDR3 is TGTGCCAGCAGTTTGGTAGCGGGGCACAATGAGCAGTTCTTC.

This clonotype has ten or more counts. The chain's CDR3 is CASSSPGDSYQETQYF. CDR3 sequence (DNA): TGTGCCAGCAGCTCCCCCGGGGACTCGTACCAAGAGACCCAGTACTTC. The rearrangement uses TRBV7-6 and TRBJ2-5; the D gene is possibly TRBD2 (6 bases). V lost 4 bases to trimming and J lost 0 bases, with 15 bases between them. The germline gives CDR1 SGHVS, CDR2 FNYEAQ. CDR3 length: 16 amino acids.